The entry below gives a single T cell receptor beta chain sequence along with its context. The antigen remains unidentified. PCR primers comprised 60 Vbeta and 13 Jbeta primers. Here immunoSEQ multiplex PCR was the method, and the copy in TCRdb shows in-frame clones only, minus some. Among under 150,000 clones, 75% to 85% were seen once, and the ten largest hold under 3.5%. The sample belongs to a study of cytomegalovirus exposure and HLA in healthy donors. General study results and limits: Cytomegalovirus association was assigned to more than 150 TCR beta chains.

The TCR originated in a male donor in good health and CMV-seronegative. Sequenced material: PBMCs.

CDR3 protein: CASSPGTGVNEQFF. The CDR3 DNA sequence: TGTGCCAGCAGCCCAGGGACAGGGGTCAATGAGCAGTTCTTC. V usage is TRBV28 and J usage is TRBJ2-1; 10 bases line up with TRBD1. Germline lookup yields CDR1 MDHEN and CDR2 SYDVKM. The CDR3 contains 14 residues. V shed 6 bases and J 6 bases; nucleotides not matched to a gene: 5.